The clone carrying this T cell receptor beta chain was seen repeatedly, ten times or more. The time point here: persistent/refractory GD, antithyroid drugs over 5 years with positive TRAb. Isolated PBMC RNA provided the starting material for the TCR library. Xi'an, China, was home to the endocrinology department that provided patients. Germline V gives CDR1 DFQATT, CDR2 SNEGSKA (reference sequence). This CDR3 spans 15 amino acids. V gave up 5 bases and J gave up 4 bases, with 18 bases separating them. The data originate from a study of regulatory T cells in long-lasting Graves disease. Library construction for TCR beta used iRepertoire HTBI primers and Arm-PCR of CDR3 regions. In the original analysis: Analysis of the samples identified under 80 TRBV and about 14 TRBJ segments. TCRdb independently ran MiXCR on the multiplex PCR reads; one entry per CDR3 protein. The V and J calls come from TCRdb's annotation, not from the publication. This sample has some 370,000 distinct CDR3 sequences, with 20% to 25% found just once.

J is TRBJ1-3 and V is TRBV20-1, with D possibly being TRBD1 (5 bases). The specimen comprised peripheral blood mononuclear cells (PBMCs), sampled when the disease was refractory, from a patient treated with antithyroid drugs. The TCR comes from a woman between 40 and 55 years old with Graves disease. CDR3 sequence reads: CSAADGRGFGNTIYF. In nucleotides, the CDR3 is TGCAGTGCTGCCGACGGAAGGGGTTTCGGAAACACCATATATTTT.